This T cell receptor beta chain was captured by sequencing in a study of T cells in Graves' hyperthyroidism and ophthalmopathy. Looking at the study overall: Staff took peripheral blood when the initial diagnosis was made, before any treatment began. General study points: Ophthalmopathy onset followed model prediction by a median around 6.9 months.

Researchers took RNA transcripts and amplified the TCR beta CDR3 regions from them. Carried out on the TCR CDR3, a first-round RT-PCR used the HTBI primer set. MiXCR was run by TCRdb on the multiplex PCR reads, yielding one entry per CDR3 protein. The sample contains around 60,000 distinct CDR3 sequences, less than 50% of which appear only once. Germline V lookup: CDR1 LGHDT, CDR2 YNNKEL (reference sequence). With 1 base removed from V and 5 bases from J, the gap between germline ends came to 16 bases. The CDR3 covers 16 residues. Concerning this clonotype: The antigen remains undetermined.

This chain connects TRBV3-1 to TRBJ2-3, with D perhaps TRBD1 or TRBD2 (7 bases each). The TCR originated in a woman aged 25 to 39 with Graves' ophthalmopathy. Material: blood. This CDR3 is CASSQVAGPGGDTQYF. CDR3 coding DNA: TGTGCCAGCAGCCAAGTAGCGGGCCCAGGGGGAGATACGCAGTATTTT.